These T cell receptor beta chains were read from a single sample in a study of PD-1 blockade in classical Hodgkin lymphoma. Clones were sequenced by immunoSEQ multiplex PCR, and TCRdb holds only the in-frame ones, with some missing. The sample lists about 32,000 clones, 88% occurring once. Sequencing was carried out using CD4+ T cells from blood. The receptor set was obtained from a human donor with classical Hodgkin lymphoma. The CDR3 runs from the conserved cysteine through the conserved F or W. Each record gives: V gene, CDR3 protein.

V gene: TRBV27; CDR3 protein: CASSPTVNTEAFF
V gene: TRBV7-3; CDR3 protein: CASSPGGTGRAEQFF
V gene: TRBV28; CDR3 protein: CASSSPTGNQPQHF
V gene: TRBV5-4; CDR3 protein: CASSLGGGGWTDTQYF
V gene: TRBV18; CDR3 protein: CASSPPKGAINYGYTF
V gene: TRBV5-4; CDR3 protein: CASSRTSGGLGTDTQYF
V gene: TRBV2; CDR3 protein: CASSEALGGGYTF
V gene: TRBV6-1; CDR3 protein: CASTLRGQGAYGYTF
V gene: TRBV9; CDR3 protein: CASRGEGGELFF
V gene: TRBV6-5; CDR3 protein: CASTDTATGELFF
V gene: TRBV28; CDR3 protein: CASSLIDRGGYGYTF
V gene: TRBV2; CDR3 protein: CASSGDSGGYTF
V gene: TRBV7-3; CDR3 protein: CASSSRRDTEAFF
V gene: TRBV9; CDR3 protein: CASSVEVAVDTQYF
V gene: TRBV5-1; CDR3 protein: CASSREGAIGSPLHF
V gene: TRBV9; CDR3 protein: CASSPRLVPNEQFF
V gene: TRBV5-1; CDR3 protein: CASSEGRGSPGELFF
V gene: TRBV5-4; CDR3 protein: CASSLGTGQVYGYTF
V gene: TRBV7-9; CDR3 protein: CASSLNWNQPQHF
V gene: TRBV7-8; CDR3 protein: CASSLEQGLTEAFF
V gene: TRBV27; CDR3 protein: CASSPQRGSSYNEQFF
V gene: TRBV9; CDR3 protein: CASSPRSGVEQPQHF
V gene: TRBV5-1; CDR3 protein: CASSTGIERTQAFF
V gene: TRBV7-2; CDR3 protein: CASFRDGGRVYEQFF
V gene: TRBV19; CDR3 protein: CASRKTGYEADTQYF
V gene: TRBV20-1; CDR3 protein: CSSLGRETQYF
V gene: TRBV18; CDR3 protein: CASSPTSGRDEQFF